The T cell receptor beta chain under discussion was sequenced for a study of blood T cell repertoires in COVID-19. Study-wide context: Acute and convalescent COVID-19 specimens originated in the United States, Italy and Spain. The cDNA or gDNA used as material had been derived from T cells, B-cell-depleted T cells, or PBMCs.

Produced via immunoSEQ multiplex PCR; TCRdb's table is partial and in-frame only. The sample comprises over 120,000 clones, roughly four fifths of which are singletons, and roughly 8.6% rests with the top ten. Specimen: peripheral blood. The sequence came from a woman in her forties or fifties with active or convalescent COVID-19.

The DNA for the CDR3 is TGTGCCAGCAGTTACGGTTACACAGGGAACTATGGCTACACCTTC. Encoded protein: CASSYGYTGNYGYTF. The chain is built from TRBV6-5 and TRBJ1-2, with D perhaps matching TRBD1 (6 bases). Between the trimmed V and J ends, which lost 2 bases and 2 bases, there was a span of 12 bases. Germline CDR1 MNHEY, CDR2 SVGAGI. This CDR3 region has 15 residues.